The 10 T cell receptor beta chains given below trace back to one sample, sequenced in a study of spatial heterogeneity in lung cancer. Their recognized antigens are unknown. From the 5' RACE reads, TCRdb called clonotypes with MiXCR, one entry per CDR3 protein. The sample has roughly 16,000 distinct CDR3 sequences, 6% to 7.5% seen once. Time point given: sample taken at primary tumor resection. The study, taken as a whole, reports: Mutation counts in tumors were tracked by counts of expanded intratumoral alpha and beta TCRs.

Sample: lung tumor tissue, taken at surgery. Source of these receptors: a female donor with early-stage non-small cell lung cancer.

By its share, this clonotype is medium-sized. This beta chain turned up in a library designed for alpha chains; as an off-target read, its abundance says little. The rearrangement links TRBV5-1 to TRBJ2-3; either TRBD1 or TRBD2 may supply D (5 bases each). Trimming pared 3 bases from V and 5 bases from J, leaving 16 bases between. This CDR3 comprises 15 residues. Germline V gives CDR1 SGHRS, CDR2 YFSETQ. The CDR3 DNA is TGCGCCAGCAGCTCAGGCGTAGGGGCGGGAGATACGCAGTATTTT. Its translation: CASSSGVGAGDTQYF.

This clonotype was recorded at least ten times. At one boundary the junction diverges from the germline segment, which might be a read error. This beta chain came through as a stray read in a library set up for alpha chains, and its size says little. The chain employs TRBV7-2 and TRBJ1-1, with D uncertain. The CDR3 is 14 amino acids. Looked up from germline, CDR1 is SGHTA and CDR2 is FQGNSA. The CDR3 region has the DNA TGTGCCAGCACCTTATCCGTGATGGACACTGAAGCTTTCTTT. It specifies CASTLSVMDTEAFF.

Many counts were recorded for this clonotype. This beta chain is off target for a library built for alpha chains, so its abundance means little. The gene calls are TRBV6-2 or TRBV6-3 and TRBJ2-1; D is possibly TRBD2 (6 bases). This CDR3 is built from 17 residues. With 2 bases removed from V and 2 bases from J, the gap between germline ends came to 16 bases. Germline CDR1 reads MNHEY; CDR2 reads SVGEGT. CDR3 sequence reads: CASSYAVSSVAYNEQFF. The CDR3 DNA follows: TGTGCCAGCAGTTACGCGGTCTCTAGCGTAGCCTACAATGAGCAGTTCTTC.

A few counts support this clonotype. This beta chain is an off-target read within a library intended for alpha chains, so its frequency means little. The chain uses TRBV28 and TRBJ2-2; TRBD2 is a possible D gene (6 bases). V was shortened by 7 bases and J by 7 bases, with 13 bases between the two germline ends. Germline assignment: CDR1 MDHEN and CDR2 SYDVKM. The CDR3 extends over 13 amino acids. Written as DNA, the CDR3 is TGTGCCAGCACCATAGCGGTGGACGGGGAGCTGTTTTTT. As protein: CASTIAVDGELFF.

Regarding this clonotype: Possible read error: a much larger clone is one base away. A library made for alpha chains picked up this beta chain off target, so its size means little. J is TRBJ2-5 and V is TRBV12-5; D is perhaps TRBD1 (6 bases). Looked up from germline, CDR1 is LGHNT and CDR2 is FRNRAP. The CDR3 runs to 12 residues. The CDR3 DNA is TGTGCTAGTGCAGGGGCCCAAGAGACCCGGTACTTC. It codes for CASAGAQETRYF.

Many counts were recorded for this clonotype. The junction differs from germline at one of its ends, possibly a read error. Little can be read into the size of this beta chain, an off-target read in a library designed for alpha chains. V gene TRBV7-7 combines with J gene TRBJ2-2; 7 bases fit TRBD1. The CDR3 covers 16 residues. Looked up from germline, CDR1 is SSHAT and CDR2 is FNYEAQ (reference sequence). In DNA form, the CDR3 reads TGTGCTAGCAGCCAACGGACAGGAATGAACACCGGGGAGCTGTTTTTT. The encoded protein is CASSQRTGMNTGELFF. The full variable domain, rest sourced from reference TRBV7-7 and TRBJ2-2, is GAGVSQSPRYKVTKRGQDVTLRCDPISSHATLYWYQQALGQGPEFLTYFNYEAQPDKSGLPSDRFSAERPEGSISTLTIQRTEQRDSAMYRCASSQRTGMNTGELFFGEGSRLTVL.

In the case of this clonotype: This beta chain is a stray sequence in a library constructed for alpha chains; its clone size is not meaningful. CDR3 protein: CSARPFEETQYF. The DNA of the CDR3 is TGCAGTGCTCGGCCTTTCGAGGAGACCCAGTACTTC. The chain has TRBV20-1 and TRBJ2-5; D unresolved. This CDR3 has 12 residues. Germline CDR1 DFQATT, CDR2 SNEGSKA (reference sequence). V dropped 5 bases and J dropped 5 bases, with 12 bases sitting between them.

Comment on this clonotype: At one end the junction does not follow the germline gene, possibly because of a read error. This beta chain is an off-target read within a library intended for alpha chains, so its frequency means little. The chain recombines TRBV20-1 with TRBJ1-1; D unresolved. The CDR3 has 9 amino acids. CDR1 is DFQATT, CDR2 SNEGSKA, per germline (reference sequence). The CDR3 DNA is TGCAGTGCTAAAGGTCTAGGCCTCTTT. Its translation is CSAKGLGLF.

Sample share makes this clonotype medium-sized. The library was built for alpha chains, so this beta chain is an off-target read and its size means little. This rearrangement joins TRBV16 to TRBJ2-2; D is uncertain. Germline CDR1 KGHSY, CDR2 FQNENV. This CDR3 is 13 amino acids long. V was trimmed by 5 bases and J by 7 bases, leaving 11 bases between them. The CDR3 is CASSESPGGELFF. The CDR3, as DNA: TGTGCCAGCAGCGAAAGCCCTGGCGGGGAGCTGTTTTTT.

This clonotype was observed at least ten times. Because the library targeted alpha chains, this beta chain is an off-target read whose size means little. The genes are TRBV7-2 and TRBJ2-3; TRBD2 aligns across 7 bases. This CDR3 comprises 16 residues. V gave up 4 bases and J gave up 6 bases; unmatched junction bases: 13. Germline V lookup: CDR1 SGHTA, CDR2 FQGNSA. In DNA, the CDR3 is TGTGCCAGCAGCTCGATCCCCCGGGGAGGGTCGGATACGCAGTATTTT. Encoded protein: CASSSIPRGGSDTQYF. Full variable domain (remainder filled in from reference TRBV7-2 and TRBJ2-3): GAGVSQSPSNKVTEKGKDVELRCDPISGHTALYWYRQSLGQGLEFLIYFQGNSAPDKSGLPSDRFSAERTGGSVSTLTIQRTQQEDSAVYLCASSSIPRGGSDTQYFGPGTRLTVL.